Reported below is one TCR beta chain. Its specificity is not known. Deletions cut 2 bases from V and 1 base from J, with 2 bases between. The CDR3 sequence is 12 residues long. The germline V gene encodes CDR1 MDHEN and CDR2 SYDVKM. The sample originates from a study of cytomegalovirus exposure and HLA in healthy donors. This donor's CMV serostatus went unrecorded. The study's findings and limits: What TCR beta sequences reportedly achieved was accurate prediction of HLA-A and HLA-B alleles in most subjects. A later analysis linked a missense DCLRE1C variant to TCR beta V- and J-gene trimming.

Use of 60 Vbeta and 13 Jbeta primers characterized the PCR. Repertoires were generated with immunoSEQ multiplex PCR, while TCRdb's copy carries only in-frame clones and drops some. The sample has 97,000 or so clones, roughly three fifths seen once; the top ten hold 4.8%. Sequenced material: PBMCs. This rearrangement joins TRBV28 to TRBJ1-2; D is undetermined. The TCR sequence derives from a human donor in good health. CDR3 sequence reads: CASSLRNYGYTF. The CDR3 nucleotides are TGTGCCAGCAGTTTACGTAACTATGGCTACACCTTC.